This T cell receptor (beta chain) was observed in a study of shared clonotypes between healthy human individuals. Overall study: Per donor, CD8 memory used one plate, CD8 naive used two, CD4 memory used three and CD4 naive used three. Findings and limits, study-wide: Across subsets, estimated richness was generally greater for naive than for memory populations.

In regard to this clone: Its specificity is unknown.

Genomic DNA (from each subset) was split evenly across several immunoSEQ plates. Original handling: Filtering was not the same, since immunoSEQ gave junction-only sequences without quality scores. Sequenced by immunoSEQ multiplex PCR; TCRdb stores in-frame clones only, minus some. V and J calls and clone size are those listed in that table; D and trimming were worked out from the DNA. The table records approximately 1.9 million clones, 90% to 95% of them present only once. Naive CD8 cells comprised CD45RO-negative, CCR7-positively selected cells, excluding terminally differentiated effector memory CD45RA+ cells. The sample comprised naive CD8+ T cells from PBMCs. This TCR was sampled from a man between 18 and 35 years old in good health. Some clones in this sample may be carry-over from other donors' samples.

The CDR3 reads CAISDGAPEAFF. Written as DNA, the CDR3 is TGTGCCATCAGTGACGGGGCCCCTGAAGCTTTCTTT. This chain links TRBV10-3 with TRBJ1-1; TRBD1 might be the D (5 bases). The length of the CDR3 is 12 residues. Deletions cut 3 bases from V and 6 bases from J, with 8 bases between. Germline V gives CDR1 ENHRY, CDR2 SYGVKD.